These 14 T cell receptor beta chains came from one sample sequenced in a study of blood T cells in healthy people across ages. With a J-beta primer mix and a sample-barcoded 5' primer, a second PCR ran 7 to 11 cycles. TCRdb called the 5' RACE reads again in MiXCR, with one record for every CDR3 protein. Among about a million distinct CDR3 sequences listed, roughly two fifths were seen once. Sequencing used blood. These TCRs come from a man between 18 and 29 years old in good health.

This clonotype was seen a single time. The chain recombines TRBV20-1 with TRBJ1-1; TRBD1 might be the D (6 bases). The CDR3 contains 15 residues. Germline values: CDR1 DFQATT, CDR2 SNEGSKA (reference sequence). V was shortened by 4 bases and J by 4 bases, with 19 bases between the two germline ends. CDR3 coding DNA: TGCAGTGCTACATTTTACAGGGAGGTTGGCACTGAAGCTTTCTTT. This sequence encodes CSATFYREVGTEAFF.

With respect to this clonotype: One junction end does not reproduce the germline sequence, and a read error may be involved. The CDR3: CAGSVGPTPDTQYF. The DNA for the CDR3 is TGTGCCGGCAGTGTAGGGCCCACCCCAGATACGCAGTATTTT. V usage is TRBV12-3 or TRBV12-4 and J usage is TRBJ2-3; no clear D gene. The CDR3 loop spans 14 amino acids.

The V and J genes are TRBV12-3 or TRBV12-4 and TRBJ1-5; 7 bases match TRBD1. V shed 6 bases, J shed 7 bases, and the junction held 6 bases outside the gene matches. This CDR3 region has 13 residues. The DNA of the CDR3 is TGTGCCAGCAGGGGGACAGTGGAACAGCCCCAGCATTTT. Translated, it gives CASRGTVEQPQHF.

This clonotype came up once. The chain is built from TRBV25-1 and TRBJ1-4; no firm D call. Germline CDR1 MGHDK, CDR2 SYGVNS. The CDR3 length is 11 residues. In DNA form, the CDR3 reads TGTGGCCAGGCGGGTTTTGAAAAACTGTTTTTT. Its translation: CGQAGFEKLFF.

This clonotype was seen a few times. The chain employs TRBV20-1 and TRBJ1-2; a weak D match, TRBD1 (6 bases). Trimming stripped 1 base from V and 5 bases from J, with 14 bases between. The V gene's germline CDR1 is DFQATT and CDR2 SNEGSKA (reference sequence). This CDR3 region has 14 residues. The CDR3 loop is CSARVEGEVYGYTF. CDR3 bases: TGCAGTGCTAGAGTTGAGGGGGAGGTATATGGCTACACCTTC.

This chain joins TRBV20-1 and TRBJ1-5, with 8 bases fitting TRBD1. This CDR3 contains 16 residues. Germline V gene data show CDR1 as DFQATT and CDR2 as SNEGSKA (reference sequence). V was clipped by 3 bases and J by 1 base; unmatched bases: 8. The CDR3 DNA sequence: TGCAGTGCTAGCCTGACAGGGGTGTGGAGCAATCAGCCCCAGCATTTT. Its translation is CSASLTGVWSNQPQHF.

This clonotype has a handful of counts. V is TRBV12-3 or TRBV12-4 and J is TRBJ1-1; TRBD1 is a possible D gene (6 bases). Trimming removed 3 bases from V and 1 base from J, with 9 bases in between. The CDR3 length is 14 residues. The CDR3 DNA sequence: TGTGCCAGCAGTTTTCAGGACAGGAACACTGAAGCTTTCTTT. Its translation: CASSFQDRNTEAFF.

The chain has TRBV6-2 or TRBV6-3 and TRBJ1-2; possibly TRBD1 for D (5 bases). Germline loops: CDR1 MNHEY, CDR2 SVGEGT. The length of the CDR3 is 13 residues. V was clipped by 0 bases and J by 8 bases, with 10 bases between them. CDR3 amino acids: CASSYSAGQGYTF. The CDR3 nucleotides read TGTGCCAGCAGTTACTCGGCAGGGCAAGGCTACACCTTC.

The chain links TRBV27 to TRBJ2-4, with D possibly being TRBD1 (6 bases). With the DNA end fitting TRBJ2-7 better, the J assignment may be wrong. The CDR3 is made up of 13 amino acids. The germline CDR1 and CDR2 sequences are MNHEY and SMNVEV (reference sequence). CDR3: CASSFDRHYEQYF. The CDR3 nucleotides read TGTGCCAGCAGTTTCGACAGGCACTACGAGCAGTACTTC.

The rearrangement uses TRBV20-1 and TRBJ2-7; possible D gene TRBD2, 6 bases. From germline, CDR1 is DFQATT and CDR2 SNEGSKA (reference sequence). V was pared by 2 bases and J by 7 bases, with 21 bases between. The CDR3 spans 15 residues. The CDR3 loop is CSARTGLRFYNEQYF. In DNA, the CDR3 is TGCAGTGCTAGAACGGGACTTCGCTTCTACAATGAGCAGTACTTC.

The chain employs TRBV5-1 and TRBJ2-5; tentative D call: TRBD2 (5 bases). CDR3 length: 15 residues. Per germline, CDR1 SGHRS and CDR2 YFSETQ. Trimming removed 3 bases at V and 11 bases at J, with 23 bases between. The CDR3 bases are TGCGCCAGCAGCTGGACTGGCGCTGGCTACAATGAGCAGTACTTC. It is translated as CASSWTGAGYNEQYF.

This clonotype appeared a few times. V usage is TRBV20-1 and J usage is TRBJ2-1; 9 bases map to TRBD1. V shed 6 bases and J 7 bases; nucleotides not matched to a gene: 7. Per germline, CDR1 DFQATT and CDR2 SNEGSKA (reference sequence). The CDR3 is made up of 13 amino acids. CDR3: CSAGDRAPNEQFF. Here the CDR3 DNA reads TGCAGTGCGGGGGACAGGGCCCCGAATGAGCAGTTCTTC.

Of note for this clonotype: A much larger clone differs from this one at a single base, so this may be a read error. The chain couples TRBV6-2 or TRBV6-3 to TRBJ1-2; D gene unclear. CDR1 is MNHEY, CDR2 SVGEGT, per germline. Trimming left V 8 bases short and J 3 bases short, with 16 bases between. CDR3 size: 14 residues. CDR3 bases: TGTGCCAGCGGCCGTGCCGGGTCCCACTATGGCTACACCTTC. Translation: CASGRAGSHYGYTF.

The chain is built from TRBV29-1 and TRBJ1-2, with 7 bases that match TRBD1. The length of the CDR3 is 10 residues. The trim removed 6 bases at V and 7 bases at J, leaving 2 bases unmatched. Germline CDR1 SQVTM, CDR2 ANQGSEA. CDR3 in DNA: TGCAGCGTCCGACAGGGTGGCTACACCTTC. This sequence encodes CSVRQGGYTF.